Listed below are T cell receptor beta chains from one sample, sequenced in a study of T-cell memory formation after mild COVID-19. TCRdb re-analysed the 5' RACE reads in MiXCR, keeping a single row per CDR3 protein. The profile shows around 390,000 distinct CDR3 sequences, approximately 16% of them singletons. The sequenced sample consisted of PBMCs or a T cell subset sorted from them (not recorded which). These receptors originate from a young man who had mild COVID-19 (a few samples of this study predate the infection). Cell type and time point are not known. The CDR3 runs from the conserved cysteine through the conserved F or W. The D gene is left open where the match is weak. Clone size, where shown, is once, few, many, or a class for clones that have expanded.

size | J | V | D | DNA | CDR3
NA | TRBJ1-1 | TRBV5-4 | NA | TGTGCCAGCAGCTTATGGGGGGCGAACACTGAAGCTTTCTTT | CASSLWGANTEAFF
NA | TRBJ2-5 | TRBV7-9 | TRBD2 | TGTGCCAGCAGCTTAGTATATGGAGTTCAAGCTAGCGGGGGGCAAGAGACCCAGTACTTC | CASSLVYGVQASGGQETQYF
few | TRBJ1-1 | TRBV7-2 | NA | TGTGCCAGCAGCTCAACATGGAACACTGAAGCTTTCTTT | CASSSTWNTEAFF
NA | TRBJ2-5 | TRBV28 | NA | TGTGCCAGCAGTACGGCCCCGGACCGGGAGACCCAGTACTTC | CASSTAPDRETQYF
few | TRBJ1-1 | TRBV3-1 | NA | TGTGCCAGCACCGACCAAGTGAACACTGAAGCTTTCTTT | CASTDQVNTEAFF
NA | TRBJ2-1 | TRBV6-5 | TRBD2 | TGTGCCAGCAGCCCACCCAACCGACTAGCGGGGGGGGAGCAGTTCTTC | CASSPPNRLAGGEQFF
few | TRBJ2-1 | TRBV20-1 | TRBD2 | TGCAGTGCTAGAAGTTCCGGGGGGGCTTTCTACAATGAGCAGTTCTTC | CSARSSGGAFYNEQFF
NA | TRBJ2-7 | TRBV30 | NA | TGTGCCTGGAGTGTACTGGGGCTCGAGCAGTACTTC | CAWSVLGLEQYF
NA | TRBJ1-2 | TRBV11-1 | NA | TGTGCCAGCAGCCTCGGCGATAAGCAAACGGATGGCTACACCTTC | CASSLGDKQTDGYTF
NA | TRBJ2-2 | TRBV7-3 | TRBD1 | TGTGCCAGCAGTCTTATGGGACAGGGGTATGACGGGGAGCTGTTTTTT | CASSLMGQGYDGELFF
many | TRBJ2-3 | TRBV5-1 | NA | TGCGCCAGCAGCTTTAATGAGGATACGCAGTATTTT | CASSFNEDTQYF
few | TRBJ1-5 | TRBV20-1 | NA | TGCAGTGCTAGTACGGCTAATCAGCCCCAGCATTTT | CSASTANQPQHF
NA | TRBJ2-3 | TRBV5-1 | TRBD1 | TGCGCCAGCGGGACAGGGAGCACAGATACGCAGTATTTT | CASGTGSTDTQYF
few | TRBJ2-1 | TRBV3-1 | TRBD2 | TGTGCCAGCAGCCAGCCCCTAGCGGGGGCCGGGCAGTTCTTC | CASSQPLAGAGQFF
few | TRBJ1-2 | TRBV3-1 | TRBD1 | TGTGCCAGCAGCCCCGCGGGACAGGGGAGGCATGGCTACACCTTC | CASSPAGQGRHGYTF
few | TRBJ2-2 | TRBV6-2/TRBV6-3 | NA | TGTGCCAGCAGTACAGGGAGTGGCACCGGGGAGCTGTTTTTT | CASSTGSGTGELFF
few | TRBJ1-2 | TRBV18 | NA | TGTGCCAGCTCCAAGACAGAAGACAACTATGGCTACACCTTC | CASSKTEDNYGYTF
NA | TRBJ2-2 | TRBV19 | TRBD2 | TGTGCCAGTAGTAAGCGGGGGGGCGACGGGGAGCTGTTTTTT | CASSKRGGDGELFF
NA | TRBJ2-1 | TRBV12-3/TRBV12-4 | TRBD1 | TGTGCCAGCAGTTTAGGGGGACAGGGGGCGCGAAATGAGCAGTTCTTC | CASSLGGQGARNEQFF